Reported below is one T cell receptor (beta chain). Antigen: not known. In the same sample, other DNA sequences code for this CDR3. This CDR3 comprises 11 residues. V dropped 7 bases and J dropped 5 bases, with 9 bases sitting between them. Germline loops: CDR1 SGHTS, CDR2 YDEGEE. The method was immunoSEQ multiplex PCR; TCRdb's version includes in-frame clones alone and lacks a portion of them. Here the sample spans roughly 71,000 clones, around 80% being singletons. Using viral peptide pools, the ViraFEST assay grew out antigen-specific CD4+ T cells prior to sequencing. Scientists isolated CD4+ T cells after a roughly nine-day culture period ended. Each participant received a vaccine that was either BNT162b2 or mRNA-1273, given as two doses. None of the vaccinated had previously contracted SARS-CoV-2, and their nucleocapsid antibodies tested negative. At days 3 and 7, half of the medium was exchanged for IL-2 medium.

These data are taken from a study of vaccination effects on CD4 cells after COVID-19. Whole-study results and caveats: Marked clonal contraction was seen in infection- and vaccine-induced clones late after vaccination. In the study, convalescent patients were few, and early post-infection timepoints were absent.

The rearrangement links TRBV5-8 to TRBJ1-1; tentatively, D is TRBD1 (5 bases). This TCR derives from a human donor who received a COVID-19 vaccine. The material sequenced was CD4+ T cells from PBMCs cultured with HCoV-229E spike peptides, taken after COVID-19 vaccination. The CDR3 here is CASPGGTEAFF. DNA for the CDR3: TGTGCCAGCCCTGGGGGTACTGAAGCTTTCTTT.